This paragraph covers one T cell receptor (beta chain) sequence. In this sample, this clone turned up once. This receptor's antigen is unknown. Qualities for individual bases were not recorded, and no much larger clone is one base off. Healthy HIV-negative adults with no recently reported acute infections or vaccinations were included as donors. Every donor was a Caucasian adult residing in Nashville, Tennessee, USA. CD4+ T cells were enriched by magnetic negative selection, after which naive cells were positively selected on CD45RA and the negative fraction was taken as the memory subset. Blood was obtained by leukapheresis, after which PBMCs were separated by Ficoll-Histopaque density gradient centrifugation and cryopreserved in liquid nitrogen vapor phase. Analytical flow cytometry was used to check the purity and quantity of each magnetically sorted T cell population. Each sorted fraction had its genomic DNA isolated and then quantified by UV absorbance on a Nanodrop 2000c.

The CDR3, from cysteine to phenylalanine, totals 17 residues. Only the CDR3 portion is preserved as DNA: 51 bases, with reading frame beginning at the first base. The V and J ends are trimmed by 2 bases and 0 bases, leaving 16 bases between them. CDR1 and CDR2 are drawn from the germline V gene: ENHRY, SYGVKD. The source of the sample is a study of shared clonotypes between healthy human individuals (dated by TCRdb to 2018 to 2021). As for the study more broadly: The cohort comprised a couple of women and a few men aged 18 to 49 years. Between about 0.85 and 9.5 billion PBMCs per donor were obtained by leukapheresis. To estimate repertoire size and how much clonotype sharing occurs between individuals, the study deeply sequenced the blood TCR repertoires of roughly 5 healthy adults. To increase sequencing depth and limit assay-specific biases, different laboratories used diverse techniques to prepare libraries and sequence TCR repertoires. For each donor, CD4 naive and CD4 memory were each given three plates, CD8 naive was given two plates, and CD8 memory was given one plate. General findings and caveats noted by the study authors: Pairwise subsampling indicated that sequencing depth was expected to affect the degree of clonotype sharing among donors. Sharing across several donors was observed for about 5% of naive CD4, over 3% of naive CD8, 2% to 2.5% of memory CD4, and roughly 0.4% of memory CD8 clonotypes. Naive subsets generally had larger estimated clonotype richness than memory subsets. Because the study included only a small number of donors, the genetic and exposure-history diversity represented was limited. Compared with non-shared clonotypes, the clonotypes found in all four sorted-subset donors had higher generation probabilities. Even with the large sequencing depth, rarefaction of the sorted-subset datasets indicated that sequencing was incomplete. Sampling was limited to blood, and TCR repertoires in tissue likely differ from TCR repertoires in blood.

Using the deep immunoSEQ assay, TCR CDR3 regions were amplified from genomic DNA by multiplex PCR. Extracted genomic DNA from each cell subset was spread evenly across all wells of several immunoSEQ 96-well plates, with each plate serving as a replicate. Each replicate PCR for sorted subsets received 150 to 250 ng genomic DNA, equal to about 29,000 T cell genomes. Purified libraries were quantified with a Qubit 3.0 fluorometer, sized on a Bioanalyzer 2100, and re-quantified with the KAPA Library Quantification kit. Each immunoSEQ 96-well plate was sequenced on its own single-read 150-cycle Illumina NextSeq 550 flow cell. As for how the authors treated the data: Because the immunoSEQ output included only junctional sequences and no quality scores, the filtering could not be the same as the filtering used for full-length reads. To assign V/J genes and CDR3, sequences were annotated using PyIR, a Python wrapper for IgBLAST v1.9, with IMGT germline references. Reads were removed for weak V/J assignments (E-value above 1e-6), missing CDR3, stop codons, out-of-frame junctions, or ambiguous translated residues. V3J clonotypes were defined as sequences sharing the same inferred V gene, J gene, and CDR3 amino acid sequence. Percentage overlap between repertoires was computed as shared unique clonotypes divided by the size of the smaller repertoire. Richness of each repertoire was evaluated using RTK rarefaction, the Chao1 estimator, and Recon v2.1 estimates of unobserved clonotypes. For all TCRbeta clonotypes obtained by the gDNA method from a few donors, generation probabilities were computed with OLGA. In TCRdb, the immuneACCESS table is reduced to in-frame sequences with V and J assigned. These tables do not hold every clone; where another copy was compared, an unresolved V gene accounts for under half, and the others remain unexplained. D and trimming were read from the DNA, whereas the V and J calls and clone size are those reported in that table. The sample has 2,500,000 or so clones on record, roughly 93% of them singletons. The top ten constitute roughly 0.36% of the sample.

This TCR was sampled from a man aged 18-30 years in good health. Some clones in this sample may be carry-over from other donors' samples. Sequenced: naive CD4+ T cells from PBMCs. The intended sense of this specimen's cell subset or site label: CD45RA+ positively selected. Recombination connected TRBV10-3 to TRBJ1-2; possibly the D gene is TRBD1, per 6 matching bases. The CDR3 protein sequence reads: CAISERGTPGTNYGYTF. The DNA sequence reads TGTGCCATCAGTGAGCGGGGGACACCCGGAACTAACTATGGCTACACCTTC.